This paragraph covers one T cell receptor beta chain sequence. This clonotype came up a few times. It has no known antigen specificity. No base quality values were provided; no much bigger clone lies one nucleotide off. The data derive from a study of post-analysis software for immune sequencing data (dated by TCRdb to about 2015). With regard to the full study: Recorded disease courses included relapsing-remitting, secondary progressive and progressive-relapsing multiple sclerosis, with some patients lacking subtype annotation. The patient repertoires were set against eleven to twelve previously published healthy control repertoires from donors whose ages ranged from roughly 6 to 25 years. A subset of samples was prepared in parallel using single-end sample barcoding, then pooled and co-amplified after Illumina adapter ligation.

To demonstrate the VDJtools post-analysis software, TCR beta repertoires were profiled from the peripheral blood of roughly 12 young patients with multiple sclerosis. The patients with multiple sclerosis were children and adolescents between roughly 6 and 17 years of age. Library prep was done by PCR. Sequencer: Illumina HiSeq 2500. To reduce PCR and sequencing biases, unique molecular identifiers were incorporated into the TCR beta cDNA libraries. About 500,000 cDNA molecules were obtained for every 1 to 10 million input T cells, so each molecule roughly corresponded to one T cell. Patient libraries were prepared and sequenced with the same protocol used for the earlier healthy control dataset. Samples belonging to the same batch were prepared together, multiplexed and sequenced on a shared HiSeq lane. The authors' pipeline ran thus. MIGEC was used to process the raw barcoded reads, and molecular identifier groups with only a single read were discarded before consensus assembly and CDR3 extraction. VDJtools was used for post-analysis of the clonotype tables, and diversity was normalized by down-sampling every dataset to the size of the smallest sample. In repertoire overlap clustering, CDR3 amino acid sequences, but not nucleotide sequences, were matched to correct batch-related cross-sample contamination. The public reads were reanalyzed by TCRdb: fastp trimming at Q25, MiXCR alignment, in-frame beta chains only. Each CDR3 protein gets just one entry, which takes the most common genes and DNA from the rows behind it. TCRdb, not the authors, supplied the V and J calls. In all, the sample holds roughly 540,000 distinct CDR3 sequences, and roughly 34% of those were seen once. About 6% of the sample rests with the top ten.

General conclusions and limits of the study: Multiple sclerosis patients had significantly lower normalized Chao1 diversity than controls, a result that suggests substantial peripheral T-cell clonal expansion. Strong co-clustering of samples prepared in the same batch was shown by direct clustering with F measure, prompting a batch-effect correction. The multiple sclerosis patient group was slightly younger than the control group.

This sequence was found in a girl under 18 with multiple sclerosis. Material: blood.

The CDR3 corresponds to CAISESGWGYTF. The sequenced DNA: TGTGCCATCAGTGAGTCGGGATGGGGCTACACCTTC. In this chain, TRBV10-3 is recombined with TRBJ1-2; no D gene is confidently identified. At the junction V is shortened by 0 bases and J by 8 bases, with 7 bases in between. Looking up the germline V gene yields CDR1 ENHRY and CDR2 SYGVKD. Counted from cysteine to phenylalanine, this CDR3 has 12 amino acids. Of the read, only the CDR3 DNA is kept; its 36 bases are in frame from base 1.